These 7 T cell receptor beta chains were all obtained from the same sample, sequenced in a study of blood T cell repertoires in COVID-19. Assay: immunoSEQ multiplex PCR; the TCRdb copy retains only in-frame clones and omits some. The sample lists approximately 200,000 clones; roughly four fifths were seen once. The sample consisted of PBMCs or T cells enriched from blood (not recorded which). These receptors originate from a man aged 40-49 years who had recovered from COVID-19.

CDR3 in amino acids: CASSPNGGTYGYTF. Written as DNA, the CDR3 is TGTGCCAGCAGTCCGAATGGGGGGACCTATGGCTACACCTTC. The rearrangement joins TRBV6-5 to TRBJ1-2; D might be TRBD1 (5 bases). Trimming pared 5 bases from V and 4 bases from J, leaving 14 bases between. From germline, CDR1 is MNHEY and CDR2 SVGAGI. This CDR3 is 14 amino acids long.

The rearrangement joins TRBV29-1 to TRBJ2-3; D remains unclear. The ends were cut back, 3 bases at V and 6 bases at J, with 13 bases in the middle. The germline V gene has CDR1 SQVTM and CDR2 ANQGSEA. The CDR3 has 13 amino acids. The CDR3: CSVDELLTDTQYF. Here the CDR3 DNA reads TGCAGCGTTGACGAACTCCTAACGGATACGCAGTATTTT.

The chain combines TRBV4-1 with TRBJ2-7; TRBD1 might be the D (6 bases). Trimming stripped 1 base from V and 4 bases from J, with 11 bases between. The CDR3 runs 14 residues. The germline V gene has CDR1 MGHRA and CDR2 YSYEKL. CDR3 nucleotides: TGCGCCAGCAGCCAAGCCGCAGGGGCTTACGAGCAGTACGTC. Translating it yields CASSQAAGAYEQYV.

The DNA of the CDR3 is TGTGCCAGCAGTCCTGCCGGGGGCTCTGGAAACACCATATATTTT. Its translation: CASSPAGGSGNTIYF. V is TRBV11-2 and J is TRBJ1-3, with D possibly matching TRBD1 (5 bases). CDR1 and CDR2 (germline): SGHAT, FQNNGV. V lost 6 bases to trimming and J lost 0 bases, with 12 bases between them. The length of the CDR3 is 15 residues.

The chain joins TRBV24-1 to TRBJ2-1, with D perhaps matching TRBD1 (5 bases). Germline V gene data show CDR1 as KGHDR and CDR2 as SFDVKD. CDR3 length equals 13 residues. With 3 bases removed from V and 6 bases from J, the gap between germline ends came to 8 bases. In nucleotides, the CDR3 is TGTGCCACCAGTGATGTTGACAGCAATGAGCAGTTCTTC. Protein: CATSDVDSNEQFF.

This clone was seen a handful of times. This chain uses TRBV12-3 or TRBV12-4 with TRBJ1-2; 7 bases are shared with TRBD1. The CDR3 is made up of 13 amino acids. With V trimmed by 8 bases and J by 11 bases, 14 bases remained unmatched. The DNA for the CDR3 is TGTGCCAGCGGATTGACCGGGACAGAGATTTACACCTTC. Translated: CASGLTGTEIYTF.

The V and J genes are TRBV5-1 and TRBJ2-5; D perhaps matches TRBD1 (5 bases). CDR1 and CDR2 (germline): SGHRS, YFSETQ. The CDR3 has 13 residues. With 4 bases removed from V and 5 bases from J, the gap between germline ends came to 12 bases. The CDR3 coding sequence is TGCGCCAGCAGCCTTCAGGGTGGGGAGACCCAGTACTTC. It specifies CASSLQGGETQYF.